A selection of T cell receptor beta chains follows, all from one sample in a study of cytomegalovirus exposure and HLA in healthy donors. The method was immunoSEQ multiplex PCR; TCRdb's version includes in-frame clones alone and lacks a portion of them. The sample carries about 100,000 clones, 75% to 85% recorded once. Sequenced: PBMCs. Receptor source: a woman aged 18-35 years in good health and CMV-seronegative. The CDR3 runs from the conserved cysteine through the conserved F or W. D genes are given only for firm matches. Clone size is given for some rows only: seen once, a few or many times, or a class if the clone is expanded.

d_gene: NA
abundance: few
v_gene: TRBV5-1
j_gene: TRBJ1-6
CDR3aa: CASSPRQDWPPLHF
CDR3nt: TGCGCCAGCAGCCCGCGACAAGATTGGCCACCCCTCCACTTT

d_gene: TRBD1
abundance: NA
v_gene: TRBV7-2
j_gene: TRBJ1-2
CDR3aa: CASSLSGTGSCGYTF
CDR3nt: TGTGCCAGCAGCTTATCCGGGACAGGGTCCTGTGGCTACACCTTC

d_gene: NA
abundance: NA
v_gene: TRBV6-5
j_gene: TRBJ1-5
CDR3aa: CASSSARGNQPQHF
CDR3nt: TGTGCCAGCAGTTCGGCGCGGGGCAATCAGCCCCAGCATTTT

d_gene: TRBD1
abundance: NA
v_gene: TRBV5-1
j_gene: TRBJ2-2
CDR3aa: CASSSPGQGTGELFF
CDR3nt: TGCGCCAGCAGCTCTCCGGGACAGGGCACCGGGGAGCTGTTTTTT

d_gene: TRBD1
abundance: NA
v_gene: TRBV19
j_gene: TRBJ1-1
CDR3aa: CASHQGGPRVRGTEAFF
CDR3nt: TGTGCCAGTCATCAGGGGGGTCCCAGGGTTCGCGGGACTGAAGCTTTCTTT

d_gene: NA
abundance: once
v_gene: TRBV21-1
j_gene: TRBJ1-6
CDR3aa: CASSKPPRAHNSPLHF
CDR3nt: TGTGCCAGCAGCAAACCGCCCAGGGCCCATAATTCACCCCTCCACTTT

d_gene: NA
abundance: NA
v_gene: TRBV28
j_gene: TRBJ2-2
CDR3aa: CASSFVGGDGELFF
CDR3nt: TGTGCCAGCAGTTTTGTAGGAGGGGACGGGGAGCTGTTTTTT

d_gene: TRBD1
abundance: NA
v_gene: TRBV28
j_gene: TRBJ1-6
CDR3aa: CASSLPLGTELNSPLHF
CDR3nt: TGTGCCAGCAGTTTACCCCTAGGGACAGAACTTAATTCACCCCTCCACTTT

d_gene: TRBD2
abundance: NA
v_gene: TRBV4-2
j_gene: TRBJ2-5
CDR3aa: CASSQGLGLDQETQYF
CDR3nt: TGTGCCAGCAGCCAAGGACTAGGACTAGACCAAGAGACCCAGTACTTC

d_gene: NA
abundance: NA
v_gene: TRBV19
j_gene: TRBJ2-7
CDR3aa: CASSVQGSYEQYF
CDR3nt: TGTGCCAGTAGTGTACAGGGTTCGTACGAGCAGTACTTC

d_gene: TRBD1
abundance: NA
v_gene: TRBV5-1
j_gene: TRBJ1-1
CDR3aa: CASKYRGRTEAFF
CDR3nt: TGCGCCAGCAAATACAGGGGGCGGACTGAAGCTTTCTTT

d_gene: TRBD1
abundance: NA
v_gene: TRBV27
j_gene: TRBJ1-4
CDR3aa: CASSPQGQGVTNEKLFF
CDR3nt: TGTGCCAGCAGTCCCCAGGGACAGGGGGTGACTAATGAAAAACTGTTTTTT

d_gene: NA
abundance: NA
v_gene: TRBV18
j_gene: TRBJ2-6
CDR3aa: CASSPSGFTGANVLTF
CDR3nt: TGTGCCAGCTCACCATCGGGGTTTACTGGGGCCAACGTCCTGACTTTC

d_gene: NA
abundance: NA
v_gene: TRBV10-3
j_gene: TRBJ2-7
CDR3aa: CAISEARELFYEQYF
CDR3nt: TGTGCCATCAGTGAGGCGAGGGAATTGTTCTACGAGCAGTACTTC

d_gene: TRBD1
abundance: NA
v_gene: TRBV7-9
j_gene: TRBJ1-1
CDR3aa: CASSSTGDVEAFF
CDR3nt: TGTGCCAGCAGCTCGACAGGGGATGTTGAAGCTTTCTTT

d_gene: TRBD1
abundance: NA
v_gene: TRBV5-5
j_gene: TRBJ2-7
CDR3aa: CASSPPGDRGTYEQYF
CDR3nt: TGTGCCAGCAGCCCCCCAGGGGACAGGGGCACCTACGAGCAGTACTTC

d_gene: TRBD2
abundance: once
v_gene: TRBV28
j_gene: TRBJ2-1
CDR3aa: CASSLLAGLLSPINEQFF
CDR3nt: TGTGCCAGCAGTTTACTAGCGGGACTCCTATCCCCGATCAATGAGCAGTTCTTC

d_gene: TRBD1
abundance: NA
v_gene: TRBV18
j_gene: TRBJ2-2
CDR3aa: CASSEDRGPNTGELFF
CDR3nt: TGTGCCAGCTCAGAAGACAGGGGGCCCAACACCGGGGAGCTGTTTTTT

d_gene: NA
abundance: NA
v_gene: TRBV19
j_gene: TRBJ1-4
CDR3aa: CASSVWDIYGEKLFF
CDR3nt: TGTGCCAGTTCAGTTTGGGACATTTACGGTGAAAAACTGTTTTTT

d_gene: TRBD2
abundance: NA
v_gene: TRBV7-2
j_gene: TRBJ2-2
CDR3aa: CASSPGTSAGELFF
CDR3nt: TGTGCCAGCAGCCCGGGGACTAGCGCCGGGGAGCTGTTTTTT